What follows are 18 T cell receptor beta chains derived from one specimen sequenced in a study of T cell responses to AZD1222 COVID-19 vaccine (dated by TCRdb to 2020 to 2023). The sample's time point, from its label and the paper: about 28 days (+/-7) after the second vaccine dose. Libraries were made using the immunoSEQ multiplex PCR assay. TCRdb stores this immuneACCESS table with in-frame sequences only. Part of the clones is absent; in the studies checked, under half of the shortfall reflects unresolved V genes, and no reason is known for the rest. The sample profile shows 160,000 or so clones; approximately 87% of them were found once. The ten largest account for more than 4% of the sample. This specimen consisted of peripheral blood, obtained 28 days after the second AZD1222 dose. These receptors came from an adult who received the AZD1222 COVID-19 vaccine.

This chain links TRBV15 with TRBJ1-5; D gene unclear. Germline values: CDR1 LNHNV, CDR2 YYDKDF (reference sequence). The CDR3 totals 13 residues. Trimming stripped 6 bases from V and 7 bases from J, with 13 bases between. CDR3 sequence reads: CATSASLGQPQHF. CDR3 DNA sequence: TGTGCCACCAGTGCAAGTCTTGGACAGCCCCAGCATTTT.

The rearrangement links TRBV7-3 to TRBJ1-6, with a possible D match to TRBD1 (5 bases). This CDR3 has 13 amino acids. The V gene's germline CDR1 is SGHTA and CDR2 FQGTGA. V dropped 8 bases and J dropped 7 bases, with 12 bases sitting between them. This chain's CDR3 is CASSRDGNSPLHF. In DNA form, the CDR3 reads TGTGCCAGCTCCAGGGACGGGAATTCACCCCTCCACTTT.

This chain uses TRBV3-1 (or the pseudogene TRBV3-2) with TRBJ1-2, with a tentative D call TRBD1 (5 bases). Germline loops: CDR1 LGHDT, CDR2 YNNKEL (reference sequence). The CDR3 contains 13 residues. V was clipped by 3 bases and J by 8 bases, with 13 bases between them. The CDR3 loop is CASSQPGRGGYTF. For the CDR3, the DNA is TGTGCCAGCAGCCAGCCGGGACGAGGGGGCTACACCTTC.

This rearrangement joins TRBV2 to TRBJ1-1; no definite D call. The ends were cut back, 6 bases at V and 0 bases at J, with 11 bases in the middle. This CDR3 comprises 14 residues. Per germline, CDR1 SNHLY and CDR2 FYNNEI. The DNA of the CDR3 is TGTGCCAGCAGCTTAATCAGGCTGAACACTGAAGCTTTCTTT. It yields the protein CASSLIRLNTEAFF. The whole variable domain, filled in from reference TRBV2 and TRBJ1-1, reads EPEVTQTPSHQVTQMGQEVILRCVPISNHLYFYWYRQILGQKVEFLVSFYNNEISEKSEIFDDQFSVERPDGSNFTLKIRSTKLEDSAMYFCASSLIRLNTEAFFGQGTRLTVV.

The genes are TRBV30 and TRBJ1-1; weak D call: TRBD1 (5 bases). Trimming cost V 5 bases and J 0 bases, with 16 bases left between them. The CDR3 has 15 residues. Germline V lookup: CDR1 GTSNPN, CDR2 SVGIG (reference sequence). The CDR3: CAWGLIRALNTEAFF. CDR3 bases: TGTGCCTGGGGTCTTATCAGGGCCTTGAACACTGAAGCTTTCTTT.

The genes are TRBV30 and TRBJ2-1; the D gene is possibly TRBD2 (5 bases). Germline loops: CDR1 GTSNPN, CDR2 SVGIG (reference sequence). The CDR3 sequence is 11 residues long. Deletions cut 4 bases from V and 9 bases from J, with 10 bases between. The CDR3 protein is CAWKVGAEQFF. Here the CDR3 DNA reads TGTGCCTGGAAAGTGGGAGCTGAGCAGTTCTTC. The variable domain in full, with the rest retrieved from reference TRBV30 and TRBJ2-1, is SQTIHQWPATLVQPVGSPLSLECTVEGTSNPNLYWYRQAAGRGLQLLFYSVGIGQISSEVPQNLSASRPQDRQFILSSKKLLLSDSGFYLCAWKVGAEQFFGPGTRLTVL.

The genes are TRBV4-1 and TRBJ1-3; 7 nucleotides align to TRBD1. The germline gives CDR1 MGHRA, CDR2 YSYEKL. V gave up 0 bases and J gave up 7 bases; unmatched junction bases: 6. This CDR3 is built from 15 residues. For the CDR3, the DNA is TGCGCCAGCAGCCAAGACAGGGGGGATATTAACACCATATATTTT. As protein: CASSQDRGDINTIYF.

V gene TRBV6-2 or TRBV6-3 combines with J gene TRBJ1-1; 7 nucleotides match TRBD1. The CDR3 runs to 16 residues. Trimming removed 5 bases from V and 4 bases from J; junction bases left unmatched: 13. Germline V gene data show CDR1 as MNHEY and CDR2 as SVGEGT. CDR3 nucleotide sequence: TGTGCCAGCAGTCCGAGGGGGCGCGGGGGAAGCACTGAAGCTTTCTTT. Protein product: CASSPRGRGGSTEAFF.

The genes are TRBV18 and TRBJ2-1; either TRBD1 or TRBD2 may supply D (5 bases each). Trimming pared 3 bases from V and 5 bases from J, leaving 11 bases between. Germline V gives CDR1 KGHSH, CDR2 LQKENI. This CDR3 spans 14 amino acids. Written as DNA, the CDR3 is TGTGCCAGCTCACCCCCGGGACCCCACAATGAGCAGTTCTTC. This encodes CASSPPGPHNEQFF.

The chain combines TRBV9 with TRBJ1-3; tentatively, D is TRBD1 (5 bases). Per the germline V gene, CDR1 is SGDLS and CDR2 is YYNGEE. The CDR3 spans 16 residues. V lost 0 bases and J 1 base, leaving 11 bases between the germline ends. The CDR3 sequence is CASSVDLGGSGNTIYF. In DNA, the CDR3 is TGTGCCAGCAGCGTAGATCTCGGGGGATCTGGAAACACCATATATTTT.

The rearrangement joins TRBV7-9 to TRBJ2-7; D not resolved. The germline CDR1 and CDR2 sequences are SEHNR and FQNEAQ (reference sequence). V was shortened by 1 base and J by 0 bases, with 10 bases between the two germline ends. This CDR3 is built from 15 residues. The CDR3 loop is CASSLVESSSYEQYF. CDR3 in DNA: TGTGCCAGCAGCTTAGTAGAATCGAGCTCCTACGAGCAGTACTTC. The whole variable domain, remainder taken from reference TRBV7-9 and TRBJ2-7, is DTGVSQNPRHKITKRGQNVTFRCDPISEHNRLYWYRQTLGQGPEFLTYFQNEAQLEKSRLLSDRFSAERPKGSFSTLEIQRTEQGDSAMYLCASSLVESSSYEQYFGPGTRLTVT.

The chain links TRBV13 to TRBJ1-2, with 7 bases matching TRBD1. The CDR3 is 12 residues long. Germline trimming cut 5 bases from V and 7 bases from J; bases unmatched to any gene: 4. Looked up from germline, CDR1 is PRHDT and CDR2 is FYEKMQ (reference sequence). DNA for the CDR3: TGTGCCAGCAGCCCGCAGGGGGTTGGCTACACCTTC. Protein: CASSPQGVGYTF.

The rearrangement joins TRBV19 to TRBJ1-3, with D unclear. The ends were cut back, 4 bases at V and 4 bases at J, with 11 bases in the middle. Germline V gene lookup returns CDR1 LNHDA and CDR2 SQIVND (reference sequence). This CDR3 has 14 residues. CDR3 residues: CASSTRAWGNTIYF. CDR3 bases: TGTGCCAGTAGTACCCGGGCCTGGGGAAACACCATATATTTT.

The chain links TRBV7-9 to TRBJ2-3, with D perhaps matching TRBD1 (6 bases). Deletions cut 5 bases from V and 0 bases from J, with 12 bases between. The CDR3 is 15 amino acids. Germline V gene data show CDR1 as SEHNR and CDR2 as FQNEAQ (reference sequence). CDR3: CASSEQGLSTDTQYF. DNA for the CDR3: TGTGCCAGCAGCGAACAGGGTCTTAGCACAGATACGCAGTATTTT.

The J gene is TRBJ2-2, the V gene TRBV5-1; weak D call: TRBD1 (5 bases). CDR1 SGHRS and CDR2 YFSETQ come from the germline V gene. This CDR3 contains 16 residues. Trimming removed 2 bases at V and 6 bases at J, with 17 bases between. This chain's CDR3 is CASSFDVQGMAGELFF. Here the CDR3 DNA reads TGCGCCAGCAGCTTCGACGTCCAGGGTATGGCCGGGGAGCTGTTTTTT. The full variable domain, completed using reference TRBV5-1 and TRBJ2-2, is KAGVTQTPRYLIKTRGQQVTLSCSPISGHRSVSWYQQTPGQGLQFLFEYFSETQRNKGNFPGRFSGRQFSNSRSEMNVSTLELGDSALYLCASSFDVQGMAGELFFGEGSRLTVL.

CDR3 protein: CASSTSPGQETQYF. In nucleotides, the CDR3 is TGTGCCAGCAGCACAAGTCCAGGTCAAGAGACCCAGTACTTC. This rearrangement joins TRBV11-2 to TRBJ2-5; D unresolved. The germline gives CDR1 SGHAT, CDR2 FQNNGV. The CDR3 has 14 residues. Trimming removed 5 bases from V and 2 bases from J, with 12 bases in between.

The chain is built from TRBV27 and TRBJ1-1; TRBD1 aligns across 8 bases. CDR1 and CDR2 (germline): MNHEY, SMNVEV (reference sequence). The CDR3 extends over 14 amino acids. V lost 2 bases to trimming and J lost 4 bases; unmatched junction nucleotides: 3. The CDR3 bases are TGTGCCAGCAGTTTACAGGGGGCCAGCACTGAAGCTTTCTTT. It specifies CASSLQGASTEAFF.

This chain links TRBV9 with TRBJ2-5; D is uncertain. Per the germline V gene, CDR1 is SGDLS and CDR2 is YYNGEE. The CDR3 contains 13 residues. V was shortened by 4 bases and J by 7 bases, with 14 bases between the two germline ends. The CDR3 bases are TGTGCCAGCAGCCCCTCCGGCTCGGGGACCCAGTACTTC. Translation: CASSPSGSGTQYF.